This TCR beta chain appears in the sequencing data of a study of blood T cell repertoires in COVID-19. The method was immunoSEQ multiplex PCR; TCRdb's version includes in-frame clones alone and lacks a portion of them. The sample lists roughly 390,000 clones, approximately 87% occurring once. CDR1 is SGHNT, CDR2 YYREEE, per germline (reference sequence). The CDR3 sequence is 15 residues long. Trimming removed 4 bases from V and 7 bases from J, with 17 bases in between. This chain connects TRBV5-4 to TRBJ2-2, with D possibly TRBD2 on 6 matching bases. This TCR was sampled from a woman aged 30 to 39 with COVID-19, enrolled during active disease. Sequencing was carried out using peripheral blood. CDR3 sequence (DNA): TGTGCCAGCAGCCCGACAACACTAGCTGGCGGGGAGCTGTTTTTT. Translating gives CASSPTTLAGGELFF.